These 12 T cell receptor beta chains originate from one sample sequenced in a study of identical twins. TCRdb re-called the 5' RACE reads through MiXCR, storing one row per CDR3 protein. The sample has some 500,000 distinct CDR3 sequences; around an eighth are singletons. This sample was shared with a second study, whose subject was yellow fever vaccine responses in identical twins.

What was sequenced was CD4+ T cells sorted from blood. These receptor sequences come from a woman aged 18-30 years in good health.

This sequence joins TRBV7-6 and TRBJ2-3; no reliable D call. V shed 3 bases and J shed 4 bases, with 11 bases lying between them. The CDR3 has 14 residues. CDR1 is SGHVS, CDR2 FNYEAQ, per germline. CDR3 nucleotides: TGTGCCAGCAGCTTGCGGTTTAGGGCAGATACGCAGTATTTT. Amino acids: CASSLRFRADTQYF.

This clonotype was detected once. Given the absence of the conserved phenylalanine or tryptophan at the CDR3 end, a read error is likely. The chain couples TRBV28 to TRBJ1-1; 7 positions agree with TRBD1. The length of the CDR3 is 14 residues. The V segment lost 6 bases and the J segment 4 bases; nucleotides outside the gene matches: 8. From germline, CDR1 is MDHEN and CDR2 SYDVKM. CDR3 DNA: TGTGCCAGCAGCTACAGGGGCCTTAGCACTGAAGCTTTCTCT. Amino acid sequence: CASSYRGLSTEAFS.

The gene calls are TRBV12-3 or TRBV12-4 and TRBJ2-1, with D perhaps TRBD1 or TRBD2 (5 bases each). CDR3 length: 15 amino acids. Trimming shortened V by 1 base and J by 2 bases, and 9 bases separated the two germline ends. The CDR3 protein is CASSLGGDPYNEQFF. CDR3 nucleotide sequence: TGTGCCAGCAGTTTAGGAGGGGACCCCTACAATGAGCAGTTCTTC.

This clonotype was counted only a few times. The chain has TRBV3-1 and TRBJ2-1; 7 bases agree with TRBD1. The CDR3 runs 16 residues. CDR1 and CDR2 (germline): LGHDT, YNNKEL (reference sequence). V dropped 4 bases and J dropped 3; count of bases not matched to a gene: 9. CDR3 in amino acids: CASSRQGSSLYNEQFF. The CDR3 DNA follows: TGTGCCAGCAGCCGACAGGGCAGTTCCCTCTACAATGAGCAGTTCTTC.

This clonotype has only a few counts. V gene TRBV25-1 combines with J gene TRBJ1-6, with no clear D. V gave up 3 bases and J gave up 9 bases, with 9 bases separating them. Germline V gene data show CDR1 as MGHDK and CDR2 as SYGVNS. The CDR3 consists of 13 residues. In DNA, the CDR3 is TGTGCCAGCAGTGATGGGTTGGGTTCACCCCTCCACTTT. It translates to CASSDGLGSPLHF.

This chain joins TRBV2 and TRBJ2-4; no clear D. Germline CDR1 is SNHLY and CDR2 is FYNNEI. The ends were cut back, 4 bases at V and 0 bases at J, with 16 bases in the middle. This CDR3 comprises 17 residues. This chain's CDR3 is CASSARRQVLAKNIQYF. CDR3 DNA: TGTGCCAGCAGTGCTCGGCGTCAGGTGCTAGCCAAAAACATTCAGTACTTC.

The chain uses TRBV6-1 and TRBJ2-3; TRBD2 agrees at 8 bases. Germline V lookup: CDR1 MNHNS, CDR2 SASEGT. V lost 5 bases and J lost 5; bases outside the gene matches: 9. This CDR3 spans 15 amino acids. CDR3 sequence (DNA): TGTGCCAGCAGTCGGGGGGGCCGAGGAGTAGATACGCAGTATTTT. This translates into CASSRGGRGVDTQYF.

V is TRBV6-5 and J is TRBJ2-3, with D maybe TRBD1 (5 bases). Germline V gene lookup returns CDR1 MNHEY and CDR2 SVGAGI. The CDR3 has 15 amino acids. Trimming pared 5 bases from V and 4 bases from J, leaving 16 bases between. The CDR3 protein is CASSNKDIFADTQYF. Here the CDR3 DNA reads TGTGCCAGCAGTAACAAGGACATTTTTGCAGATACGCAGTATTTT.

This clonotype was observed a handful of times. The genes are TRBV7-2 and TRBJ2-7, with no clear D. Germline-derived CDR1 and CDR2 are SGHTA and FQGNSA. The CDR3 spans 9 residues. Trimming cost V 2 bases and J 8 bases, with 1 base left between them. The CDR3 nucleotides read TGTGCCAGCAGCTTAAAGCAGTACTTC. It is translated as CASSLKQYF.

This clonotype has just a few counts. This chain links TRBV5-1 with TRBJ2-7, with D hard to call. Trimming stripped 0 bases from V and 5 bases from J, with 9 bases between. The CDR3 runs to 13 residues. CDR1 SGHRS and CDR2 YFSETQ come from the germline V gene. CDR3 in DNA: TGCGCCAGCAGCTTGGGACCCGCCAACGAGCAGTACTTC. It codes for CASSLGPANEQYF.

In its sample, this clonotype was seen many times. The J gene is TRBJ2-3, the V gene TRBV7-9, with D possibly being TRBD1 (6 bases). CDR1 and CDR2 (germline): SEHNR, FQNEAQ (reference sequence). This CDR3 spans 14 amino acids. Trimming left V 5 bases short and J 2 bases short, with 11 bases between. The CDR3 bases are TGTGCCAGCAGCGAACAGGGTCCCACAGATACGCAGTATTTT. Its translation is CASSEQGPTDTQYF.

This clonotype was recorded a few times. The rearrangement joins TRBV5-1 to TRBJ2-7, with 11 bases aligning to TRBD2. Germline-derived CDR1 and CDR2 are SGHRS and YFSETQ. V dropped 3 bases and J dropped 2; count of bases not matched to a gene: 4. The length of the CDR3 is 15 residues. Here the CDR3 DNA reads TGCGCCAGCAGCTACAGGACTAGCGGGCCCTACGAGCAGTACTTC. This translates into CASSYRTSGPYEQYF.